Listed below are T cell receptor beta chains from one sample, sequenced in a study of technical replicates of blood from a few donors. Data came from immunoSEQ multiplex PCR; TCRdb stores just in-frame clones and leaves some out. Of over 70,000 clones listed, 80% to 95% were seen once; the top ten hold around 0.37%. Sample: T cells isolated from PBMCs. These receptor sequences come from a human donor in good health. The CDR3 runs from the conserved cysteine through the conserved F or W. D genes are given only for firm matches. Clone size is not always given. Where it is, it says once, few, many or a class for expanded clones.

TRBJ1-2 | TRBV7-2 | - | - | 13 | CASSQRTRYGYTF | TGTGCCAGCAGCCAAAGGACAAGATATGGCTACACCTTC
TRBJ1-3 | TRBV6-1 | - | - | 11 | CASQLVDTIYF | TGTGCCAGCCAATTGGTAGACACCATATATTTT
TRBJ2-1 | TRBV7-6 | - | - | 16 | CASSFTPGSSYNEQFF | TGTGCCAGCAGCTTTACTCCGGGAAGCTCCTACAATGAGCAGTTCTTC
TRBJ1-1 | TRBV7-6 | once | - | 13 | CASSPSVRGEAFF | TGTGCCAGCAGCCCAAGCGTGAGAGGTGAAGCTTTCTTT
TRBJ1-1 | TRBV2 | few | - | 12 | CASSQGNTEAFF | TGTGCCAGCAGCCAGGGTAACACTGAAGCTTTCTTT
TRBJ2-5 | TRBV10-1 | - | TRBD2 | 17 | CASSESSSGSGQETQYF | TGCGCCAGCAGTGAGTCGAGTAGCGGGAGCGGTCAGGAGACCCAGTACTTC
TRBJ2-2 | TRBV6-5 | - | - | 14 | CASTDSLGTGELFF | TGTGCCAGCACCGATAGCTTGGGCACCGGGGAGCTGTTTTTT
TRBJ2-1 | TRBV19 | - | TRBD1 | 16 | CASSFGQGAYYNEQFF | TGTGCCAGTAGTTTTGGGCAGGGGGCGTATTACAATGAGCAGTTCTTC
TRBJ2-7 | TRBV28 | - | TRBD1 | 16 | CASSLSLNRGEHEQYF | TGTGCCAGCAGTTTATCCCTAAACAGGGGAGAACACGAGCAGTACTTC
TRBJ2-7 | TRBV2 | - | TRBD2 | 17 | CASSVPGTSGRTYEQYF | TGTGCCAGCAGCGTTCCCGGGACTAGCGGGAGGACCTACGAGCAGTACTTC
TRBJ2-1 | TRBV5-1 | once | - | 12 | CASTGEYNEQFF | TGCGCCAGCACGGGGGAGTACAATGAGCAGTTCTTC
TRBJ1-5 | TRBV28 | - | - | 14 | CASSLEIVHQPQHF | TGTGCCAGCAGTTTAGAGATTGTCCATCAGCCCCAGCATTTT
TRBJ2-1 | TRBV30 | - | - | 12 | CAWRETDNEQFF | TGTGCCTGGAGGGAGACGGACAATGAGCAGTTCTTC
TRBJ2-1 | TRBV12-5 | - | TRBD1 | 13 | CASGPTGGNEQFF | TGTGCTAGTGGTCCTACAGGGGGCAATGAGCAGTTCTTC
TRBJ2-1 | TRBV18 | - | - | 19 | CASSPPLPGDPLFNNEQFF | TGTGCCAGCTCACCACCGTTACCGGGAGACCCATTATTTAACAATGAGCAGTTCTTC
TRBJ2-7 | TRBV27 | - | TRBD2 | 16 | CASSPRLAGVSYEQYF | TGTGCCAGCAGTCCGAGACTAGCGGGTGTCTCCTACGAGCAGTACTTC
TRBJ2-7 | TRBV28 | - | TRBD1 | 14 | CASSFRGLSYEQYF | TGTGCCAGCAGTTTTAGGGGGCTTTCCTACGAGCAGTACTTC
TRBJ2-2 | TRBV19 | - | - | 16 | CASSIGRREGTGELFF | TGTGCCAGTAGTATAGGTCGCAGGGAAGGAACCGGGGAGCTGTTTTTT
TRBJ1-5 | TRBV28 | - | - | 14 | CASSLGGHNQPQHF | TGTGCCAGCAGTTTGGGGGGGCACAATCAGCCCCAGCATTTT
TRBJ1-4 | TRBV14 | few | - | 16 | CASSQFIAATNEKLFF | TGTGCCAGCAGCCAATTCATAGCGGCAACTAATGAAAAACTGTTTTTT
TRBJ2-2 | TRBV27 | - | - | 16 | CASRTPNSINTGELFF | TGTGCCAGCAGAACACCGAATTCGATTAACACCGGGGAGCTGTTTTTT
TRBJ1-1 | TRBV19 | - | - | 15 | CASSADGVITPEAFF | TGTGCCAGTAGCGCCGACGGGGTGATAACACCTGAAGCTTTCTTT
TRBJ1-1 | TRBV6-5 | - | - | 13 | CASRHTGFPEAFF | TGTGCCAGCAGGCATACAGGGTTTCCTGAAGCTTTCTTT
TRBJ2-2 | TRBV11-3 | - | TRBD1 | 13 | CASTPTGTGELFF | TGTGCCAGCACCCCGACAGGGACCGGGGAGCTGTTTTTT
TRBJ2-7 | TRBV6-1 | - | - | 16 | CASSEGISTVTYEQYF | TGTGCCAGCAGTGAAGGTATTTCTACGGTAACCTACGAGCAGTACTTC
TRBJ2-7 | TRBV27 | - | - | 14 | CASSLARGRVEQYF | TGTGCCAGCAGTTTAGCCAGGGGTAGGGTCGAGCAGTACTTC
TRBJ1-1 | TRBV5-1 | - | - | 14 | CASSLAEGGTEAFF | TGCGCCAGCAGCTTGGCCGAGGGCGGCACTGAAGCTTTCTTT
TRBJ2-1 | TRBV7-2 | - | - | 13 | CASSFYTNNEQFF | TGTGCCAGCAGCTTTTACACCAACAATGAGCAGTTCTTC
TRBJ1-2 | TRBV5-6 | - | TRBD1 | 14 | CASSPWDSYYGYTF | TGTGCCAGCAGCCCATGGGACAGCTACTATGGCTACACCTTC
TRBJ2-7 | TRBV7-3 | - | TRBD1 | 14 | CASSATGQGTEQYF | TGTGCCAGCAGCGCAACGGGACAGGGCACCGAGCAGTACTTC
TRBJ2-7 | TRBV6-5 | - | - | 16 | CASSYSVGQRSYEQYF | TGTGCCAGCAGTTACTCGGTAGGTCAGAGGTCCTACGAGCAGTACTTC
TRBJ1-2 | TRBV30 | - | TRBD1 | 13 | CAWSTGQGYGYTF | TGTGCCTGGAGTACGGGACAGGGCTATGGCTACACCTTC
TRBJ2-1 | TRBV4-2 | - | TRBD2 | 20 | CASSQDMSSGNLGSGHEQFF | TGTGCCAGCAGCCAAGATATGTCTAGCGGGAATTTAGGTTCGGGGCATGAGCAGTTCTTC
TRBJ1-1 | TRBV7-2 | - | TRBD1 | 17 | CASSSRRRTGSDTEAFF | TGTGCCAGCAGCTCTAGACGCAGGACAGGGTCGGACACTGAAGCTTTCTTT
TRBJ2-1 | TRBV10-3 | - | TRBD1 | 13 | CAINRDRDIEQFF | TGTGCCATCAACCGGGACAGGGATATAGAGCAGTTCTTC
TRBJ1-2 | TRBV11-1 | - | TRBD1 | 16 | CASTREGDRGNYGYTF | TGTGCCAGCACCCGAGAGGGGGACAGGGGCAACTATGGCTACACCTTC
TRBJ1-3 | TRBV6-1 | - | TRBD1 | 14 | CASSGTGGGNTIYF | TGTGCCAGCAGTGGGACAGGGGGTGGAAACACCATATATTTT
TRBJ1-2 | TRBV11-2 | - | TRBD1 | 14 | CASSWIQGADGYTF | TGTGCCAGCAGCTGGATACAGGGGGCAGATGGCTACACCTTC
TRBJ2-5 | TRBV7-9 | - | - | 14 | CASSLAQGQETQYF | TGTGCCAGCAGCTTGGCGCAGGGGCAAGAGACCCAGTACTTC
TRBJ1-3 | TRBV5-4 | - | - | 17 | CASSLDTGPSSGNTIYF | TGTGCCAGCAGCTTGGACACAGGGCCTAGCTCTGGAAACACCATATATTTT
TRBJ2-3 | TRBV10-2 | - | - | 16 | CASSEWEGGRTDTQYF | TGCGCCAGCAGTGAGTGGGAGGGGGGGCGCACAGATACGCAGTATTTT
TRBJ1-2 | TRBV5-1 | - | TRBD1 | 17 | CASSLGTGELDDYGYTF | TGCGCCAGCAGCCTGGGGACAGGGGAGCTAGACGACTATGGCTACACCTTC
TRBJ1-2 | TRBV5-1 | - | - | 13 | CASSGRGIYGYTF | TGCGCCAGCAGCGGAAGAGGGATCTATGGCTACACCTTC
TRBJ2-2 | TRBV11-2 | - | - | 17 | CASSLGQVAGLTGELFF | TGTGCCAGCAGCTTAGGCCAGGTGGCAGGGCTCACCGGGGAGCTGTTTTTT
TRBJ2-3 | TRBV30 | - | TRBD2 | 14 | CAWSVGLAGDTQYF | TGTGCCTGGAGTGTGGGACTAGCGGGAGATACGCAGTATTTT
TRBJ1-1 | TRBV30 | - | TRBD1 | 12 | CAWSVQGIEAFF | TGTGCCTGGAGTGTACAGGGGATAGAAGCTTTCTTT
TRBJ2-7 | TRBV2 | - | TRBD1 | 14 | CASRARDRRDEQYF | TGTGCCAGCAGAGCCCGGGACAGAAGGGACGAGCAGTACTTC
TRBJ2-2 | TRBV4-3 | - | TRBD1 | 15 | CASSQLGQGTGELFF | TGCGCCAGCAGCCAGCTCGGACAGGGCACCGGGGAGCTGTTTTTT
TRBJ1-5 | TRBV4-3 | - | TRBD1 | 15 | CASSQGTGTGQPQHF | TGCGCCAGCAGCCAAGGGACAGGGACTGGTCAGCCCCAGCATTTT
TRBJ2-2 | TRBV2 | - | TRBD1 | 12 | CARQGLPGELFF | TGTGCCAGACAGGGGCTGCCCGGGGAGCTGTTTTTT
TRBJ2-1 | TRBV7-2 | - | TRBD1 | 12 | CASRRTGNEQFF | TGTGCCAGCAGAAGGACAGGCAATGAGCAGTTCTTC
TRBJ2-2 | TRBV9 | - | - | 14 | CASSVAGSVGELFF | TGTGCCAGCAGCGTAGCGGGATCTGTCGGGGAGCTGTTTTTT
TRBJ2-7 | TRBV6-1 | - | - | 10 | CASRSYEQYF | TGTGCCAGCAGGAGCTACGAGCAGTACTTC
TRBJ2-7 | TRBV5-1 | - | TRBD2 | 14 | CASSLGLAGDEQYF | TGCGCCAGCAGCTTAGGACTAGCGGGAGACGAGCAGTACTTC
TRBJ2-2 | TRBV10-3 | - | - | 10 | CAISAGELFF | TGTGCCATCTCCGCCGGGGAGCTGTTTTTT
TRBJ2-7 | TRBV18 | - | - | 15 | CASSPPGRTDYEQYF | TGTGCCAGCTCACCACCGGGCAGGACTGACTACGAGCAGTACTTC
TRBJ2-2 | TRBV29-1 | - | TRBD2 | 14 | CSVGYSGSTGELFF | TGCAGCGTTGGGTATAGCGGGAGCACCGGGGAGCTGTTTTTT
TRBJ1-1 | TRBV6-5 | - | - | 12 | CASAGGAGEAFF | TGTGCCAGCGCGGGGGGAGCGGGTGAAGCTTTCTTT
TRBJ1-3 | TRBV25-1 | - | - | 17 | CASSESLGGVSGNTIYF | TGTGCCAGCAGTGAATCTCTCGGCGGAGTCTCTGGAAACACCATATATTTT
TRBJ2-7 | TRBV4-3 | - | - | 16 | CASSQGGSPALYEQYF | TGCGCCAGCAGCCAAGGCGGAAGTCCCGCTTTGTACGAGCAGTACTTC